These 5 T cell receptor beta chains came from one sample sequenced in a study of blood T cells in healthy people across ages. With a J-beta primer mix and a sample-barcoded 5' primer, a second PCR ran about 7 to 12 cycles. MiXCR was run by TCRdb on the 5' RACE reads, yielding one entry per CDR3 protein. The sample has 870,000 or so distinct CDR3 sequences, roughly 26% seen once; the top ten hold 17%. Sequencing used blood. The receptors shown here come from a woman older than 75 in good health.

This clonotype came up many times. The V gene is TRBV7-8, the J gene TRBJ1-2; 9 bases fit TRBD1. J lost 4 bases, V lost 3 bases, and 9 bases had no gene match. CDR1 SGHVS and CDR2 FQNEAQ come from the germline V gene. CDR3 length: 16 amino acids. CDR3 coding DNA: TGTGCCAGCAGCTTTTCGCCCGGGACAGGGAGCTATGGCTACACCTTC. It translates to CASSFSPGTGSYGYTF.

At least ten counts were recorded for this clonotype. This chain joins TRBV6-1 and TRBJ2-3, with a possible D match to TRBD2 (7 bases). Germline V lookup: CDR1 MNHNS, CDR2 SASEGT. Trimming stripped 4 bases from V and 0 bases from J, with 11 bases between. This CDR3 has 15 amino acids. CDR3 nucleotide sequence: TGTGCCAGCAGTGGGGGGGGGCCCAGCACAGATACGCAGTATTTT. This encodes CASSGGGPSTDTQYF.

This clonotype was seen a few times. The genes are TRBV2 and TRBJ1-4; 8 nucleotides align to TRBD1. This CDR3 is 17 amino acids long. Germline trimming cut 6 bases from V and 7 bases from J; bases unmatched to any gene: 16. Germline V lookup: CDR1 SNHLY, CDR2 FYNNEI. The CDR3 DNA sequence: TGTGCCAGCAGGGGGACAGGAAGAGGGCTCAGTGGTGAAAAACTGTTTTTT. It is translated as CASRGTGRGLSGEKLFF.

This clonotype appeared a few times. The V and J genes are TRBV27 and TRBJ1-2; the match to TRBD1 covers 8 bases. The CDR3 is made up of 15 amino acids. The V and J ends lost 3 bases and 8 bases, in that order; junction bases with no gene match: 11. Germline values: CDR1 MNHEY, CDR2 SMNVEV (reference sequence). The CDR3 region is CASSFKPGTGNGYTF. The CDR3 region has the DNA TGTGCCAGCAGTTTCAAGCCCGGGACAGGCAACGGCTACACCTTC.

CDR3 coding DNA: TGCGCCAGCAGCTTGGTGGGGGCGCAAAATGAGCAGTACTTC. Protein product: CASSLVGAQNEQYF. The chain couples TRBV5-1 to TRBJ2-7; D may be TRBD1 (6 bases). The CDR3 is 14 residues long. Germline V gene data show CDR1 as SGHRS and CDR2 as YFSETQ. Trimming shortened V by 0 bases and J by 7 bases, and 14 bases separated the two germline ends.